This T cell receptor beta chain was identified during a study of cytomegalovirus exposure and HLA in healthy donors. Points from the study as a whole: When the data were analyzed later, several of the most significant clusters appeared to be linked to common viral pathogens. A later analysis, which compared TCR beta chains of equal frequency, found the HLA-associated ones more clonally expanded. The listing of roughly 160 TCR beta chains classed them as cytomegalovirus-associated. Segments of the TCR beta V type were, in most cases, productive about 90% or about 30% of the time in an earlier analysis.

V lost 6 bases and J 6 bases, leaving 12 bases between the germline ends. This CDR3 has 14 residues. The germline gives CDR1 MGHRA, CDR2 YSYEKL. Use of 60 Vbeta and 13 Jbeta primers characterized the PCR. Produced via immunoSEQ multiplex PCR; TCRdb's table is partial and in-frame only. Of about 120,000 clones listed, approximately 78% are singletons. Comment on this clone: Its matching antigen is unknown.

V is TRBV4-1 and J is TRBJ1-6, with D perhaps TRBD1 (6 bases). Sequenced: PBMCs. The sequence was obtained from a woman younger than 45 in good health and CMV-seropositive. The CDR3 coding sequence is TGCGCCAGCAGAAGTGGGGGCTTTAATTCACCCCTCCACTTT. This gives the protein CASRSGGFNSPLHF.